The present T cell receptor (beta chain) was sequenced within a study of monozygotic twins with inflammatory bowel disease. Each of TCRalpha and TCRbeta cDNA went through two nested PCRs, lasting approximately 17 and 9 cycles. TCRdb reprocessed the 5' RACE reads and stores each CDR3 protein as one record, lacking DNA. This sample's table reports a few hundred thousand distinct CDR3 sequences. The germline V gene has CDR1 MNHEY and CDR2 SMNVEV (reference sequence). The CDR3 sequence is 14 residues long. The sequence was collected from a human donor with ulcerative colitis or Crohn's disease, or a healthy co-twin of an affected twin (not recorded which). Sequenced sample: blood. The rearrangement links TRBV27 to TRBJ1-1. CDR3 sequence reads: CASSSSVRGTEAFF.